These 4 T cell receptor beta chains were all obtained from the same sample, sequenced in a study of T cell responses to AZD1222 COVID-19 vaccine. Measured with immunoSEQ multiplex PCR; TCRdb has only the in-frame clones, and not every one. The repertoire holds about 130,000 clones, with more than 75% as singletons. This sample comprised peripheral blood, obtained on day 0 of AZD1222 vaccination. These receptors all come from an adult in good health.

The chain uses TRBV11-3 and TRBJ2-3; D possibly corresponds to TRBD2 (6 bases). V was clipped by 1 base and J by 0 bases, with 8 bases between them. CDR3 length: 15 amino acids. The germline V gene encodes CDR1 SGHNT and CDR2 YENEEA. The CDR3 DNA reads TGTGCCAGCAGCTTAGGCGGGGTCAGCACAGATACGCAGTATTTT. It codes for CASSLGGVSTDTQYF.

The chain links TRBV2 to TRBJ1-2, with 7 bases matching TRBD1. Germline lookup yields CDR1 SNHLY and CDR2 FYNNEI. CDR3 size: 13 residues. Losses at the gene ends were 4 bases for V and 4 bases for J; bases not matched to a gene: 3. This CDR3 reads CASSARQGYGYTF. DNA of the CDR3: TGTGCCAGCAGTGCGCGACAGGGCTATGGCTACACCTTC.

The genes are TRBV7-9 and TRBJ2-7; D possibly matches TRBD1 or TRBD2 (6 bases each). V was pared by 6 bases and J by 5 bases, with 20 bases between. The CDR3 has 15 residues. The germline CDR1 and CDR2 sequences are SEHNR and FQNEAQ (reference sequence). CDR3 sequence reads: CASSLPGGGSNEQYF. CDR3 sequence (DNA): TGTGCCAGCAGTTTACCTGGAGGGGGGAGCAACGAGCAGTACTTC.

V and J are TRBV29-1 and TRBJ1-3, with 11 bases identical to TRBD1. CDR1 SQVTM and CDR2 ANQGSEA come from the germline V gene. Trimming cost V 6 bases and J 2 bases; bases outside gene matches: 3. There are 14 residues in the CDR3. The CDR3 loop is CSVRTGGTGNTIYF. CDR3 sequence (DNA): TGCAGCGTCCGGACAGGGGGCACTGGAAACACCATATATTTT.